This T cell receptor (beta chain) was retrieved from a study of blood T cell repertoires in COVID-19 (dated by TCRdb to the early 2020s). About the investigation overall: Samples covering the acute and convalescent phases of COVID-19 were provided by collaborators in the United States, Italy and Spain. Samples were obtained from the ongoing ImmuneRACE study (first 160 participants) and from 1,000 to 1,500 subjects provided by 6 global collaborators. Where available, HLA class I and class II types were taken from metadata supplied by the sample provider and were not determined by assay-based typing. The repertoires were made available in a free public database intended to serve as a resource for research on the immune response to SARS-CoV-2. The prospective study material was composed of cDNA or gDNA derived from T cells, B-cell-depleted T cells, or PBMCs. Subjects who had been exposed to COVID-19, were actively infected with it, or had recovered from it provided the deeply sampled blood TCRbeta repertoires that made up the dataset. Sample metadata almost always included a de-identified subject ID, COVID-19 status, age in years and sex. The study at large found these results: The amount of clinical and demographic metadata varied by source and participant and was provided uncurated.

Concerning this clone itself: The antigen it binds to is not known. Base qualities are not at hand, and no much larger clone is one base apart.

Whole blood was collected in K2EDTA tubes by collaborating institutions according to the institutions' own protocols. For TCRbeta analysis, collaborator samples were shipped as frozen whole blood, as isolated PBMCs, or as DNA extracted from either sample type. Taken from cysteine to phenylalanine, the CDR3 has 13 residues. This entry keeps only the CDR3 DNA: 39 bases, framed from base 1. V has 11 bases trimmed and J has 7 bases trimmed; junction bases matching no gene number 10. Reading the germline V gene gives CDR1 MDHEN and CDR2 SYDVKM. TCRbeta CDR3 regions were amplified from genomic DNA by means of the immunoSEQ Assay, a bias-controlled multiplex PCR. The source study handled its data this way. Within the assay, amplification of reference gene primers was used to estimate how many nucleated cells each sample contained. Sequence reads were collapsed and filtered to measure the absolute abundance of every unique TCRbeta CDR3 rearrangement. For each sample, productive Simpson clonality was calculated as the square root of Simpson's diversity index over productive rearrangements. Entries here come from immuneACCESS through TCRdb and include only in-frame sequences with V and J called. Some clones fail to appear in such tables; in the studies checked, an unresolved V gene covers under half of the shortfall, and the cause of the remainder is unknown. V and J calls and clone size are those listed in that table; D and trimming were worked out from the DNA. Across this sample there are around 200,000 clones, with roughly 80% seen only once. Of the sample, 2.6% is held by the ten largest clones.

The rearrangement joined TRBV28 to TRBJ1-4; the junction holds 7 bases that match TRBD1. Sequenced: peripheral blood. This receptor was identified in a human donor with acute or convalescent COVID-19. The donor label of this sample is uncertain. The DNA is TGTGCCGGCGCGCCAGGGGGAGTTGAAAAACTGTTTTTT. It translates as CAGAPGGVEKLFF.